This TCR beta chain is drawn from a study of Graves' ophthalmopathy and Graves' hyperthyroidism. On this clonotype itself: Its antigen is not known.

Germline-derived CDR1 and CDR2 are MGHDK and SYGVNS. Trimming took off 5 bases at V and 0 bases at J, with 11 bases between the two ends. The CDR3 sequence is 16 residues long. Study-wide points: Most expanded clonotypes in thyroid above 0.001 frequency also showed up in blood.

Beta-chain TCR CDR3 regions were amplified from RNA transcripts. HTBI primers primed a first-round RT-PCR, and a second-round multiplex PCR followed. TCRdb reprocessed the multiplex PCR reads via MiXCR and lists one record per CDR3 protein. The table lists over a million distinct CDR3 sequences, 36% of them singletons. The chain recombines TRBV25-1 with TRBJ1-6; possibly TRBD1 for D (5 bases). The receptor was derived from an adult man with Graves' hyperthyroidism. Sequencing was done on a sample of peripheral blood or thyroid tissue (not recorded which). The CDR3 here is CASSFGGISYNSPLHF. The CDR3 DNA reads TGTGCCAGCAGTTTTGGGGGGATCTCCTATAATTCACCCCTCCACTTT.